The clone carrying this TCR beta chain was recorded once. Some clones are missing from TCRdb's copy, which holds only in-frame ones; the method was immunoSEQ multiplex PCR. The data contain 130,000 to 150,000 clones, 89% of them seen just once; the ten biggest clones take up roughly 9.2%. This entry is derived from a study of cytomegalovirus exposure and HLA in healthy donors. Germline CDR1 SGHAT, CDR2 FQNNGV. V was cut by 4 bases and J by 3 bases, with 12 bases left in between. This CDR3 has 14 amino acids. The sequenced sample consisted of PBMCs. The clonotype was recovered from a woman aged 18-35 years in good health and CMV-seropositive. V gene TRBV11-2 combines with J gene TRBJ1-2; D unclear. Here the CDR3 DNA reads TGTGCCAGCAGCTCAACCGGAGATGACTATGGCTACACCTTC. Encoded protein: CASSSTGDDYGYTF.